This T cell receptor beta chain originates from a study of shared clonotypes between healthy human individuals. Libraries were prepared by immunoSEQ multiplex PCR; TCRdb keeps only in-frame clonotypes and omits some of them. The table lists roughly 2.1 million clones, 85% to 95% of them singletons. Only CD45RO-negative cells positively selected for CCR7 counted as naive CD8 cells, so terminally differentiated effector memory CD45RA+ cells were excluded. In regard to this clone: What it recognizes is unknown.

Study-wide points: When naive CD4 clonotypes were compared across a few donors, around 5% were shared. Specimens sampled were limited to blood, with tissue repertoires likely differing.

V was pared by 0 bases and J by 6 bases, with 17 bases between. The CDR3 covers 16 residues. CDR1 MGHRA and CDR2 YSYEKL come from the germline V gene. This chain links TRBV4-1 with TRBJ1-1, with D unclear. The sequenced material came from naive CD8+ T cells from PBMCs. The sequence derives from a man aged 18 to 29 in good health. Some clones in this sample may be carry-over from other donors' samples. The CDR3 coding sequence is TGCGCCAGCAGCCAAGACCTTACACGCTCCAGCCCTGAAGCTTTCTTT. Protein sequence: CASSQDLTRSSPEAFF.